Listed below are T cell receptor beta chains from one sample, sequenced in a study of shared clonotypes between healthy human individuals. Some clones are missing from TCRdb's copy, which holds only in-frame ones; the method was immunoSEQ multiplex PCR. The data hold some 1,400,000 clones, with approximately 96% observed a single time. What was sequenced was naive CD4+ T cells sorted from blood. The receptor source for this set is a man aged 30 to 45 in good health. Each CDR3 is given with its conserved first and last residue. Each record gives: D gene, J gene, CDR3 length, V gene, clone size, CDR3 protein, CDR3 DNA. A D gene is named only where the DNA matches it firmly. The size of a clone is reported for some rows only, either as once, few or many, or as a class for expanded clones.

>-|TRBJ2-2|15|TRBV5-4|few
CASSLGLINTGELFF
TGTGCCAGCAGCTTAGGACTTATAAACACCGGGGAGCTGTTTTTT
>-|TRBJ2-5|16|TRBV14|-
CASSQGLGNRRETQYF
TGTGCCAGCAGCCAAGGTTTGGGGAATCGGAGAGAGACCCAGTACTTC
>TRBD2|TRBJ2-5|13|TRBV18|once
CASSRGTIETQYF
TGTGCCAGCTCACGCGGGACTATAGAGACCCAGTACTTC
>-|TRBJ2-7|14|TRBV5-1|-
CASSRTSGVHEQYF
TGCGCCAGCAGCAGAACCTCCGGGGTCCACGAGCAGTACTTC
>TRBD2|TRBJ2-1|15|TRBV2|-
CASSETSGSNNEQFF
TGTGCCAGCAGTGAAACTAGCGGGAGTAACAATGAGCAGTTCTTC
>-|TRBJ2-7|15|TRBV25-1|-
CASSEIGPRGHEQYF
TGTGCCAGCAGTGAAATTGGCCCAAGAGGGCACGAGCAGTACTTC
>-|TRBJ2-1|16|TRBV4-2|-
CASSRTSSPNYNEQFF
TGTGCCAGCAGCCGGACTTCCAGTCCCAACTACAATGAGCAGTTCTTC
>-|TRBJ2-3|15|TRBV7-2|-
CASSLDLATTDTQYF
TGTGCCAGCAGCTTAGATCTAGCTACGACAGATACGCAGTATTTT
>-|TRBJ1-1|15|TRBV10-3|-
CAISDLLGPTAEAFF
TGTGCCATCAGTGATCTCCTGGGCCCGACGGCTGAAGCTTTCTTT
>TRBD1|TRBJ2-2|14|TRBV6-6|once
CATTRGLYTGELFF
TGTGCCACCACAAGGGGGCTGTACACCGGGGAGCTGTTTTTT
>-|TRBJ1-4|18|TRBV28|once
CASSLGQGGIGWREKLFF
TGTGCCAGCAGTTTAGGGCAGGGCGGTATTGGGTGGCGAGAAAAACTGTTTTTT
>-|TRBJ1-1|16|TRBV28|-
CASSLSGLARNTEAFF
TGTGCCAGCAGTTTAAGCGGCCTGGCCCGAAACACTGAAGCTTTCTTT
>TRBD1|TRBJ2-2|18|TRBV9|-
CASSVGSGQGAMARELFF
TGTGCCAGCAGCGTTGGATCAGGACAGGGTGCTATGGCCCGGGAGCTGTTTTTT
>-|TRBJ2-7|13|TRBV9|once
CASSVGLTYEQYF
TGTGCCAGCAGCGTCGGTTTAACCTACGAGCAGTACTTC
>-|TRBJ2-2|12|TRBV28|-
CASSSGTGELFF
TGTGCCAGCAGTTCCGGGACAGGGGAGCTGTTTTTT
>-|TRBJ2-7|15|TRBV1|once
CTSSQDRGVPYEQYF
TGCACCAGCAGCCAGGACAGGGGTGTCCCCTACGAGCAGTACTTC
>-|TRBJ1-2|14|TRBV30|-
CAWSVPGGGYGYTF
TGTGCCTGGAGTGTCCCCGGGGGAGGGTATGGCTACACCTTC
>TRBD1|TRBJ2-3|16|TRBV5-4|-
CASSWQTGAPGDTQYF
TGTGCCAGCAGCTGGCAGACAGGGGCCCCGGGGGATACGCAGTATTTT
>TRBD2|TRBJ2-7|19|TRBV5-1|-
CASTPWGLATNPGHYEQYF
TGCGCCAGCACTCCTTGGGGACTAGCGACAAACCCGGGCCACTACGAGCAGTACTTC
>-|TRBJ2-5|14|TRBV10-3|-
CAISEEGGRETQYF
TGTGCCATCAGTGAGGAGGGTGGAAGGGAGACCCAGTACTTC
>TRBD2|TRBJ2-3|18|TRBV18|-
CASSVTSGTPATTDTQYF
TGTGCCAGCTCAGTCACTAGCGGAACCCCCGCAACCACAGATACGCAGTATTTT
>TRBD1|TRBJ1-3|13|TRBV30|-
CARSGQSGNTIYF
TGTGCCCGGTCGGGACAGTCGGGAAACACCATATATTTT
>TRBD2|TRBJ2-5|16|TRBV6-5|once
CASSSTSGGVQETQYF
TGTGCCAGCAGTTCGACTAGCGGAGGGGTGCAAGAGACCCAGTACTTC
>TRBD2|TRBJ2-1|17|TRBV9|-
CASSVAAGGIGQNEQFF
TGTGCCAGCAGCGTAGCCGCGGGGGGGATAGGGCAGAATGAGCAGTTCTTC
>TRBD1|TRBJ2-7|15|TRBV7-9|-
CASSKGTERPYEQYF
TGTGCCAGCAGCAAGGGGACAGAGAGACCCTACGAGCAGTACTTC
>-|TRBJ1-1|12|TRBV7-8|few
CASSLVDGEAFF
TGTGCCAGCAGCTTAGTAGACGGAGAAGCTTTCTTT
>TRBD1|TRBJ2-7|13|TRBV2|-
CASRGTGSGEQYF
TGTGCCAGCAGGGGGACAGGGTCGGGAGAGCAGTACTTC
>-|TRBJ2-7|14|TRBV6-5|-
CASRSPAGPYEQYF
TGTGCCAGCAGAAGTCCGGCGGGACCCTACGAGCAGTACTTC
>-|TRBJ1-1|15|TRBV14|-
CASSQDRGDGTEAFF
TGTGCCAGCAGCCAAGACAGGGGAGATGGCACTGAAGCTTTCTTT
>-|TRBJ2-7|11|TRBV5-4|-
CASSLNYEQYF
TGTGCCAGCAGCTTGAACTACGAGCAGTACTTC
>-|TRBJ2-7|13|TRBV7-9|-
CASSLSGGLEQYF
TGTGCCAGCAGCTTATCCGGGGGACTCGAGCAGTACTTC
>TRBD2|TRBJ2-1|19|TRBV2|-
CASRPGLAGGPSAYNEQFF
TGTGCCAGCAGGCCCGGACTAGCGGGAGGGCCCTCGGCCTACAATGAGCAGTTCTTC
>-|TRBJ2-5|14|TRBV7-2|-
CASSFRGPRETQYF
TGTGCCAGCAGCTTTCGGGGACCGCGAGAGACCCAGTACTTC
>TRBD1|TRBJ2-7|16|TRBV11-2|once
CASRAAPGTGGYEQYF
TGTGCCAGCAGGGCCGCCCCGGGGACAGGGGGATACGAGCAGTACTTC
>TRBD1|TRBJ2-2|13|TRBV6-1|-
CASNRGNTGELFF
TGTGCCAGCAACAGGGGTAACACCGGGGAGCTGTTTTTT
>TRBD1|TRBJ1-5|15|TRBV4-3|-
CASSQDRVWNQPQHF
TGCGCCAGCAGCCAGGACAGGGTTTGGAATCAGCCCCAGCATTTT
>-|TRBJ2-7|11|TRBV20-1|-
CSARQLYEQYF
TGCAGTGCCCGACAGCTCTACGAGCAGTACTTC
>-|TRBJ2-7|13|TRBV21-1|-
CASRGTDSYEQYF
TGTGCCAGCAGAGGGACAGACTCCTACGAGCAGTACTTC
>TRBD2|TRBJ2-1|12|TRBV2|once
CAKLSGSDEQFF
TGTGCCAAACTTAGCGGGAGCGATGAGCAGTTCTTC
>-|TRBJ1-5|18|TRBV10-3|-
CAISGTDLGQVRHQPQHF
TGTGCCATCAGTGGAACGGACCTGGGTCAGGTCCGGCATCAGCCCCAGCATTTT
>-|TRBJ2-2|18|TRBV7-2|-
CASSLSSLQGRYTGELFF
TGTGCCAGCAGCTTATCCTCCCTTCAGGGGCGTTATACCGGGGAGCTGTTTTTT
>-|TRBJ1-1|17|TRBV7-6|-
CASSLGAAGTMNTEAFF
TGTGCCAGCAGCTTAGGGGCGGCGGGGACCATGAACACTGAAGCTTTCTTT
>TRBD2|TRBJ2-1|14|TRBV27|once
CASSASGRGNEQFF
TGTGCCAGCAGCGCTAGCGGGAGAGGGAATGAGCAGTTCTTC
>TRBD2|TRBJ2-5|16|TRBV19|-
CASSPRTSGRQETQYF
TGTGCCAGTAGTCCGCGGACTAGCGGGAGACAAGAGACCCAGTACTTC
>TRBD1|TRBJ2-7|19|TRBV10-3|-
CAISDVRTTGVNQLREQYF
TGTGCCATCAGTGACGTCCGAACCACAGGGGTTAACCAACTACGCGAGCAGTACTTC
>-|TRBJ2-3|15|TRBV6-1|-
CASSALFASTDTQYF
TGTGCCAGCAGTGCCCTCTTTGCTAGCACAGATACGCAGTATTTT
>-|TRBJ1-1|20|TRBV4-1|-
CASSQTDVQNSRGKNTEAFF
TGCGCCAGCAGCCAAACCGACGTACAGAACTCGAGGGGTAAGAACACTGAAGCTTTCTTT
>TRBD1|TRBJ2-7|15|TRBV6-6|-
CASRLGQGKAYEQYF
TGTGCCAGCAGACTGGGACAGGGAAAAGCCTACGAGCAGTACTTC
>TRBD2|TRBJ2-5|16|TRBV5-1|-
CASSLSVGGLQETQYF
TGCGCCAGCAGCTTGTCAGTGGGAGGGCTCCAAGAGACCCAGTACTTC
>-|TRBJ1-1|10|TRBV20-1|-
CSARGREAFF
TGCAGTGCTAGAGGAAGGGAAGCTTTCTTT
>TRBD2|TRBJ2-1|16|TRBV14|-
CASSQGPGGSYNEQFF
TGTGCCAGCAGCCAAGGGCCGGGGGGCTCCTACAATGAGCAGTTCTTC
>-|TRBJ2-3|24|TRBV21-1|-
CASSKAPAGLGTGERRPSTDTQYF
TGTGCCAGCAGCAAAGCGCCCGCAGGACTGGGAACGGGGGAACGAAGGCCTAGCACAGATACGCAGTATTTT
>-|TRBJ2-1|17|TRBV12-5|once
CASGLVLGGVSYNEQFF
TGTGCTAGTGGTTTGGTATTGGGCGGGGTCTCCTACAATGAGCAGTTCTTC
>TRBD1|TRBJ1-2|13|TRBV2|-
CASSREGAVGYTF
TGTGCCAGCAGTCGGGAGGGGGCGGTTGGCTACACCTTC
>-|TRBJ1-1|12|TRBV10-1|-
CASSELGGEAFF
TGCGCCAGCAGTGAGTTAGGTGGAGAAGCTTTCTTT
>-|TRBJ2-7|13|TRBV25-1|-
CASSAWGDYEQYF
TGTGCCAGCAGCGCTTGGGGGGACTACGAGCAGTACTTC
>-|TRBJ1-2|13|TRBV28|once
CASSDRAPYGYTF
TGTGCCAGCAGCGACAGAGCCCCCTATGGCTACACCTTC
>-|TRBJ2-5|16|TRBV28|-
CASSPVGGLGRETQYF
TGTGCCAGCAGCCCCGTGGGTGGTTTGGGGAGGGAGACCCAGTACTTC
>-|TRBJ2-5|12|TRBV19|-
CASSTPLRTQYF
TGTGCCAGTAGTACCCCTCTCCGGACCCAGTACTTC